This T cell receptor (beta chain) was captured by sequencing in a study of T-cell memory formation after mild COVID-19. About this clonotype itself: Its specificity is unknown.

Germline CDR1 is SQVTM and CDR2 is ANQGSEA. Trimming took 7 bases from V and 4 from J, leaving 16 bases between them. The CDR3 has 13 residues. Study-wide findings and caveats: Whether second-wave clones peaking at day 37 were SARS-CoV-2 specific went unconfirmed.

TCRdb ran MiXCR on the 5' RACE reads and lists one entry per CDR3 protein. The repertoire consists of about 130,000 distinct CDR3 sequences, with around a sixth occurring once and the leading ten covering around 14%. This TCR was recovered from an adult woman who had mild COVID-19 (a few samples of this study predate the infection). Cell type and time point are not known. The chain joins TRBV29-1 to TRBJ1-2; D is ambiguous. Material for sequencing was PBMCs or a T cell subset sorted from them (not recorded which). CDR3 DNA: TGCAGCGCCCCGTTCGGTTTGGGCTATGGCTACACCTTC. Translating it yields CSAPFGLGYGYTF.